The sequence of this T cell receptor beta chain was determined in a study of T cell changes during pregnancy in multiple sclerosis. The CDR3 totals 14 residues. CDR1 SGHNT and CDR2 YYREEE come from the germline V gene (reference sequence). With 1 base removed from V and 2 bases from J, the gap between germline ends came to 9 bases. Profiled with immunoSEQ multiplex PCR; TCRdb holds only in-frame clones, not every one. This table holds more than 55,000 clones, around 89% found once. The source is a female donor with multiple sclerosis, enrolled in a pregnancy study. The sample consisted of peripheral blood, taken after pregnancy. The J gene is TRBJ1-2, the V gene TRBV5-4; TRBD1 is a possible D gene (5 bases). The CDR3 sequence: CASSLRAGNYGYTF. For the CDR3, the DNA is TGTGCCAGCAGCTTGCGTGCAGGGAACTATGGCTACACCTTC.